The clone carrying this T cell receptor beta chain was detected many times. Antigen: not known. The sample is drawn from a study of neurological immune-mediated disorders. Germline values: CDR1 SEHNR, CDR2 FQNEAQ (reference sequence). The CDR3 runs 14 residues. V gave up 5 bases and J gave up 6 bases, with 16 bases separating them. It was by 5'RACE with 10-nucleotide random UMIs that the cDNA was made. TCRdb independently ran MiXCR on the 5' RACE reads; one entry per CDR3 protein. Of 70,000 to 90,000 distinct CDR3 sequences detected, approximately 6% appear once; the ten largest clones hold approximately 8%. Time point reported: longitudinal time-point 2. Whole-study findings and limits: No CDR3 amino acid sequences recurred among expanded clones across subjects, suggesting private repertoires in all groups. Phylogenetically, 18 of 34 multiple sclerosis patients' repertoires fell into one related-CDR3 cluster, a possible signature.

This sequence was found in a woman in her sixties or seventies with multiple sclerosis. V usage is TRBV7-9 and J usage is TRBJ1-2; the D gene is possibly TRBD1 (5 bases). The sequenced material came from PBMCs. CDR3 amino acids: CASSNQIGGHGYTF. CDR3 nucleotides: TGTGCCAGCAGCAACCAGATCGGGGGTCATGGCTACACCTTC.